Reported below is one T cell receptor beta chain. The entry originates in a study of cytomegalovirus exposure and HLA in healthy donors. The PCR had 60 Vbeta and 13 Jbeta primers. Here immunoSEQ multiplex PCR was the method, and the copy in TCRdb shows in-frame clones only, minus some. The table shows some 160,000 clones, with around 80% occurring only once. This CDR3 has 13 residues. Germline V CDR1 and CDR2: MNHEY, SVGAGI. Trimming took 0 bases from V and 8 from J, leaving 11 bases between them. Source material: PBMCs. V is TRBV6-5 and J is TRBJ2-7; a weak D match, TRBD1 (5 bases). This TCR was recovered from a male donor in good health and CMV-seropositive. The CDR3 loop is CASSYSKSGKQYF. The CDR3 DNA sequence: TGTGCCAGCAGTTACTCGAAATCAGGGAAGCAGTACTTC.